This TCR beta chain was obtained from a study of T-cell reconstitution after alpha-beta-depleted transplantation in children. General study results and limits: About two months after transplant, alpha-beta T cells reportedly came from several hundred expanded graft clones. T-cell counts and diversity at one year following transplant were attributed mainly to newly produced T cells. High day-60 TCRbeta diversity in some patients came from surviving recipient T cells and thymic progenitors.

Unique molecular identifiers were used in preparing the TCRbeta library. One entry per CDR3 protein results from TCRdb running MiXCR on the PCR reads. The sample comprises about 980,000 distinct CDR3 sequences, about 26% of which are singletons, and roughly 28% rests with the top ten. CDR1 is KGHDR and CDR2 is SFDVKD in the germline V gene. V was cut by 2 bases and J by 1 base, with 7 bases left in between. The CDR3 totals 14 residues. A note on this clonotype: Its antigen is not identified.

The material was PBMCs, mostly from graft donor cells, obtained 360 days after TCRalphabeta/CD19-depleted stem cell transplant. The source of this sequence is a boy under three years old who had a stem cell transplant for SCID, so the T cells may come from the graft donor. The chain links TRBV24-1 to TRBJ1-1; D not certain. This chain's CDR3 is CATSDSGSNTEAFF. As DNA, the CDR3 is TGTGCCACCAGTGATTCCGGGTCGAACACTGAAGCTTTCTTT.